The rows below give T cell receptor beta chains drawn from one sample of a study of CD8+CD57+ T cells in acquired aplastic anemia. TCRdb re-called the reads through MiXCR, storing one row per CDR3 protein. The data contain roughly 50,000 distinct CDR3 sequences, 70% to 80% of them singletons. Sequenced: sorted CD4+, CD8+, or CD8+CD57+ T cells (not recorded which) from PBMCs. The receptors originated from a human donor in good health, serving as a control. The CDR3 runs from the conserved cysteine through the conserved F or W. Fields, in order: CDR3 protein, CDR3 DNA, D gene, clone size, V gene, J gene. A D gene is named only where the DNA matches it firmly. Size is stated for part of the rows, as once, few or many counts, or as a class when the clone is expanded.

CASSLEGVAEAFF	TGCGCCAGCAGCTTGGAGGGCGTGGCTGAAGCTTTCTTT	.	.	TRBV5-1	TRBJ1-1
CASSIGTGPYGYTF	TGTGCCAGTAGTATAGGGACAGGGCCCTATGGCTACACCTTC	TRBD1	.	TRBV19	TRBJ1-2
CASSPTKAGTGGSYEQYF	TGTGCCAGCAGCCCAACTAAAGCCGGGACAGGGGGCTCCTACGAGCAGTACTTC	TRBD1	.	TRBV11-1	TRBJ2-7
CSAPKRGGNEQFF	TGCAGTGCTCCAAAGCGAGGGGGTAATGAGCAGTTCTTC	.	.	TRBV20-1	TRBJ2-1
CATSRSSSVETQYF	TGTGCCACCAGCAGATCCTCCTCGGTTGAGACCCAGTACTTC	.	few	TRBV15	TRBJ2-5
CATSRDRGFDEQYF	TGTGCCACCAGCAGAGATCGGGGTTTCGACGAGCAGTACTTC	.	.	TRBV15	TRBJ2-7
CSARVEEAGYTF	TGCAGTGCTAGAGTGGAAGAAGCTGGCTACACCTTC	.	.	TRBV20-1	TRBJ1-2
CASSLGPPQPQHF	TGTGCCAGCAGCTTAGGACCTCCCCAGCCCCAGCATTTT	.	.	TRBV7-2	TRBJ1-5
CASSFSSGPYEQYF	TGTGCCAGCAGCTTCAGCTCGGGTCCCTACGAGCAGTACTTC	.	.	TRBV27	TRBJ2-7
CASSIGKGVNIQYF	TGTGCCAGTAGTATTGGCAAAGGGGTTAACATTCAGTACTTC	.	medium-sized	TRBV19	TRBJ2-4
CSAEEMNTEAFF	TGCAGTGCCGAGGAGATGAACACTGAAGCTTTCTTT	.	large	TRBV20-1	TRBJ1-1
CAISDARLGGSNQPQHF	TGTGCCATCAGTGACGCCCGACTGGGAGGGAGCAATCAGCCCCAGCATTTT	.	.	TRBV10-3	TRBJ1-5
CASSDQGQVILYEQYF	TGTGCCAGCAGTGACCAGGGACAAGTGATCCTCTACGAGCAGTACTTC	.	.	TRBV6-1	TRBJ2-7
CAGGQGPHEQYF	TGTGCAGGGGGACAGGGGCCCCACGAGCAGTACTTC	TRBD1	.	TRBV2	TRBJ2-7
CASSHWDMNTEAFF	TGCGCCAGCAGCCATTGGGACATGAACACTGAAGCTTTCTTT	.	.	TRBV4-1	TRBJ1-1
CASSKQGWSYNEQFF	TGTGCCAGCAGTAAACAGGGCTGGTCCTACAATGAGCAGTTCTTC	.	.	TRBV12-3/TRBV12-4	TRBJ2-1
CASNRREGNEPQHF	TGTGCCAGCAACAGGCGTGAGGGCAATGAGCCCCAGCATTTT	.	.	TRBV2	TRBJ1-5
CASSSQGTAYEQYF	TGTGCCAGTAGTAGCCAGGGGACTGCCTACGAGCAGTACTTC	.	.	TRBV19	TRBJ2-7
CATSSPYEQYF	TGTGCCACCAGCTCGCCCTACGAGCAGTACTTC	.	.	TRBV15	TRBJ2-7
CSVDGTRGGYTF	TGCAGCGTCGACGGGACGCGAGGGGGCTACACCTTC	.	.	TRBV29-1	TRBJ1-2
CASSGGLAEAFF	TGTGCCAGCAGTGGGGGTTTGGCTGAAGCTTTCTTT	.	.	TRBV9	TRBJ1-1
CATSRPAGGLEQYF	TGTGCCACCAGCAGACCAGCGGGGGGACTCGAGCAGTACTTC	TRBD2	once	TRBV15	TRBJ2-7
CASSLTRYEQYF	TGTGCCAGCAGCTTAACGCGTTACGAGCAGTACTTC	.	.	TRBV7-3	TRBJ2-7
CASSYASANTEAFF	TGTGCCAGTAGTTATGCCTCCGCGAACACTGAAGCTTTCTTT	.	.	TRBV19	TRBJ1-1
CATSKVEETQYF	TGTGCCACCTCGAAGGTGGAAGAGACCCAGTACTTC	.	few	TRBV10-3	TRBJ2-5
CASIQGTSPPEAFF	TGTGCCAGTATACAAGGGACATCACCTCCTGAAGCTTTCTTT	.	.	TRBV19	TRBJ1-1
CAISEGQSSSYNEQFF	TGTGCCATCAGCGAAGGACAGTCCAGCTCCTACAATGAGCAGTTCTTC	.	.	TRBV10-3	TRBJ2-1
CASSFTMDRETEQYF	TGTGCCAGCAGTTTCACCATGGACAGGGAGACCGAGCAGTACTTC	TRBD1	many	TRBV28	TRBJ2-7
CASSLRAGPYEQYF	TGTGCCAGCAGCCTTCGGGCAGGGCCCTACGAGCAGTACTTC	.	.	TRBV12-3/TRBV12-4	TRBJ2-7
CASSYGTGNGYTF	TGTGCCAGCAGTTATGGGACAGGGAATGGCTACACCTTC	TRBD1	once	TRBV6-5	TRBJ1-2
CSAPRTVMNTEAFF	TGCAGTGCGCCGAGGACGGTGATGAACACTGAAGCTTTCTTT	.	.	TRBV20-1	TRBJ1-1
CASSRGQVLGSPLHF	TGTGCCAGCAGTAGGGGACAGGTCTTGGGTTCACCCCTCCACTTT	TRBD1	.	TRBV2	TRBJ1-6
CATSRDGLAGSGANVLTF	TGTGCCACCAGCAGAGATGGACTAGCGGGCTCTGGGGCCAACGTCCTGACTTTC	TRBD2	few	TRBV15	TRBJ2-6
CSATTEGASYEQYF	TGCAGTGCTACCACAGAGGGGGCCTCCTACGAGCAGTATTTC	TRBD1	.	TRBV20-1	TRBJ2-7
CSANYGYTF	TGCAGTGCTAACTATGGCTACACCTTC	.	.	TRBV20-1	TRBJ1-2
CAISRDGGASYNGQFF	TGTGCCATCAGCAGAGACGGGGGGGCCTCCTACAATGGGCAGTTCTTC	TRBD2	.	TRBV10-3	TRBJ2-1
CASSFRVFSYEQYF	TGTGCCAGCAGTTTCAGGGTATTCAGCTACGAGCAGTACTTC	.	many	TRBV2	TRBJ2-7
CASSSETAYEQYF	TGTGCCAGCAGCTCTGAGACTGCCTACGAGCAGTACTTC	.	once	TRBV7-2	TRBJ2-7
CASSNQQTRETQYF	TGTGCCAGTAGTAATCAGCAAACCCGGGAGACCCAGTACTTC	.	once	TRBV19	TRBJ2-5
CAWSASGSTEQYF	TGTGCCTGGAGTGCTAGCGGGAGCACCGAGCAGTACTTC	TRBD2	many	TRBV30	TRBJ2-7
CASSLLRTSYEQYF	TGTGCCAGCTCCCTATTACGGACTTCCTACGAGCAGTACTTC	.	few	TRBV2	TRBJ2-7
CSVFETADYGYTF	TGCAGCGTTTTTGAGACAGCGGACTATGGCTACACCTTC	.	few	TRBV29-1	TRBJ1-2
CASSEFSDRGYEQYF	TGTGCCAGCAGTGAGTTCTCGGACAGGGGCTACGAGCAGTACTTC	TRBD1	.	TRBV25-1	TRBJ2-7
CSAPRGSTDTQYF	TGCAGTGCCCCGCGGGGGAGCACAGATACGCAGTATTTT	TRBD2	.	TRBV20-1	TRBJ2-3
CAISESDSSYEQYF	TGTGCCATCAGTGAGTCAGACAGCTCCTACGAGCAGTACTTC	.	.	TRBV10-3	TRBJ2-7
CAILRSPGQGERPYF	TGTGCCATCTTACGCTCCCCGGGACAGGGGGAACGACCGTACTTC	TRBD1	.	TRBV10-3	TRBJ2-7